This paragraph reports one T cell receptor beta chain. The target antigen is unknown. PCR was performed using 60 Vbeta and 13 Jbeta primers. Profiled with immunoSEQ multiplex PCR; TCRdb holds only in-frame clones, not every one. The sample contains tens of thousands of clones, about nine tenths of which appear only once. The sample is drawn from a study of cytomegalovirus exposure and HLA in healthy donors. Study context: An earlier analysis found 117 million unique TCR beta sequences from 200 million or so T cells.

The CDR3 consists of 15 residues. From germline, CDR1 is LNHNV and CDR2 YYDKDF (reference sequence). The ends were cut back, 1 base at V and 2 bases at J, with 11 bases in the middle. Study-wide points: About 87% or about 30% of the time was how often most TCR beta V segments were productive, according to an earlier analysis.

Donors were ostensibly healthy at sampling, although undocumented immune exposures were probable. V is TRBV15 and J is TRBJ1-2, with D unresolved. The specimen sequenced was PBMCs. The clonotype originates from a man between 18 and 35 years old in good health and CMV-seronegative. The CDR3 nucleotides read TGTGCCACCAGCAGAGGGGCAGTTCCAAACTATGGCTACACCTTC. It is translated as CATSRGAVPNYGYTF.